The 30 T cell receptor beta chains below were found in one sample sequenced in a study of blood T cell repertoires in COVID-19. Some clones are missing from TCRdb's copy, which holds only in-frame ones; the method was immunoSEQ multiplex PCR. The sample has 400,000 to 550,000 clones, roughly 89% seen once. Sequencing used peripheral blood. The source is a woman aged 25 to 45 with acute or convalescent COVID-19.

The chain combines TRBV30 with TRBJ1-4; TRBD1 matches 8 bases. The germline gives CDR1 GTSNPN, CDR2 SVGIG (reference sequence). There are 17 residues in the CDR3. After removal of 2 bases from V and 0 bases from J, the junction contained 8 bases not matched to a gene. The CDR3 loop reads CAWSFIEQGATNEKLFF. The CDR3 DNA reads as TGTGCCTGGAGTTTCATCGAACAGGGGGCAACTAATGAAAAACTGTTTTTT.

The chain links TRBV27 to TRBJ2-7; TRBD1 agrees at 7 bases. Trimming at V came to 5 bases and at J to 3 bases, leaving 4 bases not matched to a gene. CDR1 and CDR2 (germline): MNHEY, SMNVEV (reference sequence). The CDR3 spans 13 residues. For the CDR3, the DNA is TGTGCCAGCAGTGAGAACAGGGGCTACGAGCAGTACTTC. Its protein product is CASSENRGYEQYF.

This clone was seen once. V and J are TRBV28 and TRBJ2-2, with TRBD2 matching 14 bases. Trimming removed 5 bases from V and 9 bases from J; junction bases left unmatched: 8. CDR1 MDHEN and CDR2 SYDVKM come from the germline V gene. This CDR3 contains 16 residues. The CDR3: CASSPSGTSGGRELFF. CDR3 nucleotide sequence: TGTGCCAGCAGTCCCTCCGGGACTAGCGGGGGACGGGAGCTGTTTTTT.

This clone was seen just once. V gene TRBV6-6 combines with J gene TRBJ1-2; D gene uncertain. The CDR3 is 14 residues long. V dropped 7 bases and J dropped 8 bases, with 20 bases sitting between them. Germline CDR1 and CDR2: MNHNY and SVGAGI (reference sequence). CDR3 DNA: TGTGCCAGCAACATCGATGGGTATTCAGGCGGCTACACCTTC. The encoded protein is CASNIDGYSGGYTF.

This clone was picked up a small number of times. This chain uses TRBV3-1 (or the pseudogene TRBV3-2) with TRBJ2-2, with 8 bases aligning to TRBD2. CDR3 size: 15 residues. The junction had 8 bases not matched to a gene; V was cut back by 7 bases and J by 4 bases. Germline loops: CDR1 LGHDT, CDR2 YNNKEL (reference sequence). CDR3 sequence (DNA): TGTGCCAGCACCGGGACTAGGTATTCCACCGGGGAGCTGTTTTTT. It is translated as CASTGTRYSTGELFF.

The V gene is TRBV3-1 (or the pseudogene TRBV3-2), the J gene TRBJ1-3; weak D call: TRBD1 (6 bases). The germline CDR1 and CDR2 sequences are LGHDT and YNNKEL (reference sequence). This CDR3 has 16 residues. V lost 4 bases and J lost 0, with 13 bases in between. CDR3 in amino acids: CASSPDRYFSGNTIYF. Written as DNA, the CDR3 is TGTGCCAGCAGCCCGGACAGATACTTCTCTGGAAACACCATATATTTT.

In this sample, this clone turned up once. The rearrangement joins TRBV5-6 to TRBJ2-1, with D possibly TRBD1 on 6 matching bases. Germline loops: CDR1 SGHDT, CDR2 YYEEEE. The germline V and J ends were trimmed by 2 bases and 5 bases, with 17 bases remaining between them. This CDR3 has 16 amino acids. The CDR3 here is CASSFGLTGINNEQFF. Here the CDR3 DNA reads TGTGCCAGCAGCTTTGGGCTTACAGGGATAAACAATGAGCAGTTCTTC.

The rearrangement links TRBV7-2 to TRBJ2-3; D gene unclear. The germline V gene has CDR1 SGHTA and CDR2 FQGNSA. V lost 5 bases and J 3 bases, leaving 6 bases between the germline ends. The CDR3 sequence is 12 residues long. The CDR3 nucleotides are TGTGCCAGCAGCCCTAAAACAGATACGCAGTATTTT. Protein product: CASSPKTDTQYF.

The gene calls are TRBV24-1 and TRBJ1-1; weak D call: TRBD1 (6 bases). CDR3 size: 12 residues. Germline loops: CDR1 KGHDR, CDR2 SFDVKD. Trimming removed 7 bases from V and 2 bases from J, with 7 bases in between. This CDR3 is CATSRGNTEAFF. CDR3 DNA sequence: TGTGCCACCAGCAGGGGTAACACTGAAGCTTTCTTT.

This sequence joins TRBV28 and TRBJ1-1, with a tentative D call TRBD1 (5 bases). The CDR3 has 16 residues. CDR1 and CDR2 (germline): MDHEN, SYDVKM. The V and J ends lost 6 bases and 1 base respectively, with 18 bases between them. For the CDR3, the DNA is TGTGCCAGCAGCCGCCGGAGGGGTTTGGGGAACACTGAAGCTTTCTTT. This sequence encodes CASSRRRGLGNTEAFF.

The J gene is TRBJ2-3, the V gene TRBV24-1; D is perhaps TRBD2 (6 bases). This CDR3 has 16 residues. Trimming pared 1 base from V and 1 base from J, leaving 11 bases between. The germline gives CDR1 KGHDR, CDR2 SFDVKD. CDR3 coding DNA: TGTGCCACCAGTGATTTTGGAGCTAGCGGCACAGATACGCAGTATTTT. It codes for CATSDFGASGTDTQYF.

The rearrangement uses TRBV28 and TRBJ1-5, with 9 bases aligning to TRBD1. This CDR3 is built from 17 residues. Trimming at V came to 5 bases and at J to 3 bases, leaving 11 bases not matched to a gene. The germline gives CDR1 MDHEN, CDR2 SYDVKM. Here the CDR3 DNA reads TGTGCCAGCAGTCGCCACGGGACAGGGATATTCAATCAGCCCCAGCATTTT. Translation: CASSRHGTGIFNQPQHF.

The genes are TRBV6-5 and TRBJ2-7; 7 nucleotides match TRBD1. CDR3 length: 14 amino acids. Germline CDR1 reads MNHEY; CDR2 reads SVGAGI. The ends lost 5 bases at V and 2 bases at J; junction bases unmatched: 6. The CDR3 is CASSRDRKAYEQYF. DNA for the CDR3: TGTGCCAGCAGTCGGGACAGAAAAGCCTACGAGCAGTACTTC.

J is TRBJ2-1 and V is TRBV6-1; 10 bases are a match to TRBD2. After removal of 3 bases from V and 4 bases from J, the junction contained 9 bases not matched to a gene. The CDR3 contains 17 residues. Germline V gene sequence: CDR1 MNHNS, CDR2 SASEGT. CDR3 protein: CASSDGRAGGFYNEQFF. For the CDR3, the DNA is TGTGCCAGCAGTGATGGAAGAGCGGGGGGGTTTTACAATGAGCAGTTCTTC.

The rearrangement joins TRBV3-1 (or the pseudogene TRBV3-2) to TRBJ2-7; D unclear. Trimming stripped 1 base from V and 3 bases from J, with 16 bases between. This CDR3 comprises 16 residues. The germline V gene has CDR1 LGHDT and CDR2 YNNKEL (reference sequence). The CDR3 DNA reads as TGTGCCAGCAGCCAAGGGGCACGCCAAGTAGACTACGAGCAGTACTTC. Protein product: CASSQGARQVDYEQYF.

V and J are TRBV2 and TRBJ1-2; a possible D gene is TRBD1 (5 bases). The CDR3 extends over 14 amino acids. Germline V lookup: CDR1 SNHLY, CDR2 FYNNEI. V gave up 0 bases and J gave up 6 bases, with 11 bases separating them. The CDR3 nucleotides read TGTGCCAGCAGTGAAGCGCAGGGTCTTGATGGCTACACCTTC. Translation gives CASSEAQGLDGYTF.

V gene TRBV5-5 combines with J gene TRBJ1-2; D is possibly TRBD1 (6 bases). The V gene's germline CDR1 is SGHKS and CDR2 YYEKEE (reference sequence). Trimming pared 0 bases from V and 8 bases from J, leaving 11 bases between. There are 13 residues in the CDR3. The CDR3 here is CASSLGTVGGYTF. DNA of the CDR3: TGTGCCAGCAGCTTGGGGACAGTCGGCGGCTACACCTTC.

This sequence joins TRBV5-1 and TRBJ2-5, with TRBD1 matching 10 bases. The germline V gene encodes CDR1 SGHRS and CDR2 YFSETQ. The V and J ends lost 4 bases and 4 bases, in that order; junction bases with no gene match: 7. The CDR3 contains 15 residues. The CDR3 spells CASSKGGTGVETQYF. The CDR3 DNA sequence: TGCGCCAGCAGCAAAGGCGGGACAGGGGTAGAGACCCAGTACTTC.

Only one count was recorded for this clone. The CDR3 protein is CASTFWRTGDGYTF. The CDR3 region has the DNA TGTGCCAGCACCTTTTGGCGGACAGGGGATGGCTACACCTTC. This chain joins TRBV2 and TRBJ1-2; the match to TRBD1 covers 9 bases. Unmatched junction bases numbered 9, after V lost 7 bases and J lost 6 bases. This CDR3 has 14 residues. CDR1 is SNHLY and CDR2 is FYNNEI in the germline V gene.

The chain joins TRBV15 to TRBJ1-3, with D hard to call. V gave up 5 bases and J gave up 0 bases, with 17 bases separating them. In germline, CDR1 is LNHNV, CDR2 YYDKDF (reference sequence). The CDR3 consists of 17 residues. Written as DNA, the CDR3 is TGTGCCACCAGCGAAGGCGCACACAGATTCTCTGGAAACACCATATATTTT. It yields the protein CATSEGAHRFSGNTIYF.

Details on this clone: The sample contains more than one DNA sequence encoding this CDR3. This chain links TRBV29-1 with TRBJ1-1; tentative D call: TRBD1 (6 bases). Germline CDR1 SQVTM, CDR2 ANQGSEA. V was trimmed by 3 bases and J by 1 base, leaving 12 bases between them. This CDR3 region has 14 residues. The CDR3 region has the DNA TGCAGCGTTGATACGGGGGGCCGGAACACTGAAGCTTTCTTT. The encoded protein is CSVDTGGRNTEAFF.

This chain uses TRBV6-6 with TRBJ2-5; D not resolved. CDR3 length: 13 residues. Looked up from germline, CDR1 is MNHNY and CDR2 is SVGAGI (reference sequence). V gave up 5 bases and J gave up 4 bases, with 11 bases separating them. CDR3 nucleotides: TGTGCCAGCAGTATCAGGAATGGAGAGACCCAGTACTTC. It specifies CASSIRNGETQYF.

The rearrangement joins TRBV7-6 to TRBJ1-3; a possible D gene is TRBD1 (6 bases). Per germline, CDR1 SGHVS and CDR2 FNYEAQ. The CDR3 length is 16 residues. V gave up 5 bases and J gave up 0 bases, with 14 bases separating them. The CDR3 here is CASSPRQELSGNTIYF. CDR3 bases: TGTGCCAGCAGCCCCCGACAGGAACTCTCTGGAAACACCATATATTTT.

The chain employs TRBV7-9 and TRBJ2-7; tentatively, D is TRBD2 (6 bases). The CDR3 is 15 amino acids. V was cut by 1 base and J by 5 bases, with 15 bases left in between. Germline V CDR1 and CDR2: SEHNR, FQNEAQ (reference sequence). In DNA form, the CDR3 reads TGTGCCAGCAGCTTAGGATTGGGTTCGGGGGACGAGCAGTACTTC. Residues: CASSLGLGSGDEQYF.

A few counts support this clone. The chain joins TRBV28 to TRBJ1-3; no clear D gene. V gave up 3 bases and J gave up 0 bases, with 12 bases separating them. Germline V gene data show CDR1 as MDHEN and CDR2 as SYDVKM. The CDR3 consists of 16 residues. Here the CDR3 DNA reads TGTGCCAGCAGTTTGGGCAGATCCTACTCTGGAAACACCATATATTTT. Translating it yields CASSLGRSYSGNTIYF.

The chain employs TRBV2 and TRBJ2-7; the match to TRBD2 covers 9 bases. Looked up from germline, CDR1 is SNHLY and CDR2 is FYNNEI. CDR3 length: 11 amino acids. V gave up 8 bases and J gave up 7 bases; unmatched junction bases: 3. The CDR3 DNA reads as TGTGCCAGCGCGGGGGGGCCGGAGCAGTACTTC. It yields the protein CASAGGPEQYF.

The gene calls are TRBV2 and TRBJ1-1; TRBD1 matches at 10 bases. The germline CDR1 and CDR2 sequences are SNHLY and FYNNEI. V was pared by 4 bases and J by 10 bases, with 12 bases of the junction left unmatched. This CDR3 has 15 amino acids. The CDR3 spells CASSAPATGGGRAFF. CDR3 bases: TGTGCCAGCAGTGCTCCAGCGACAGGGGGCGGTAGAGCTTTCTTT.

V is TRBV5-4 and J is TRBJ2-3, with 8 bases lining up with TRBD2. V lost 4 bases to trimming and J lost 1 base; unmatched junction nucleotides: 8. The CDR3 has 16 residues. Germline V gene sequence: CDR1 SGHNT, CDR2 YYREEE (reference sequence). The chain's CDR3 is CASSRIRGGGTDTQYF. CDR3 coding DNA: TGTGCCAGCAGCCGAATCCGGGGGGGCGGCACAGATACGCAGTATTTT.

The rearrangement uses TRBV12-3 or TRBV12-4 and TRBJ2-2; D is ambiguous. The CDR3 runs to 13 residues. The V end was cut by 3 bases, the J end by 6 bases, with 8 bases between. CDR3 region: CASSFGAAGELFF. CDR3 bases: TGTGCCAGCAGTTTCGGTGCGGCCGGGGAGCTGTTTTTT.

For the CDR3, the DNA is TGTGCCAGCAGCTTGAAACAGGGCGGAGAAAAACTGTTTTTT. Amino acid sequence: CASSLKQGGEKLFF. This sequence joins TRBV5-4 and TRBJ1-4, with D possibly TRBD1 on 6 matching bases. CDR1 and CDR2 (germline): SGHNT, YYREEE (reference sequence). There are 14 residues in the CDR3. With 1 base removed from V and 8 bases from J, the gap between germline ends came to 12 bases.